The 13 T cell receptor beta chains below all came from one sample that was sequenced in a study of CD8 T cells in ankylosing spondylitis. TCRdb reanalysed the 5' RACE reads using MiXCR and keeps one entry per CDR3 protein. The sample includes 700,000 or so distinct CDR3 sequences, 15% to 20% seen only once; the top ten take under 20%. Study-level findings and limits: Several highly homologous variants made up a TCR beta motif that seemed to typify ankylosing spondylitis blood.

Their antigens are not known. Specimen: blood, either unsorted or a sorted T cell fraction (not recorded which). The receptors stem from a male donor with ankylosing spondylitis.

This clonotype was recorded a few times. The chain couples TRBV6-1 to TRBJ1-6; the D is unclear. This CDR3 region has 12 residues. From germline, CDR1 is MNHNS and CDR2 SASEGT. The V end lost 8 bases, the J end lost 3 bases, and 5 bases lay between the germline ends. The CDR3 loop is CASVDYNSPLHF. The CDR3, as DNA: TGTGCCAGCGTCGACTATAATTCACCCCTCCACTTT.

The gene calls are TRBV7-3 and TRBJ1-2; D call uncertain. V lost 5 bases to trimming and J lost 6 bases, with 13 bases between them. Germline CDR1 SGHTA, CDR2 FQGTGA. This CDR3 has 13 amino acids. CDR3 residues: CASSLLPGDGYTF. CDR3 coding DNA: TGTGCCAGCAGCCTTCTACCGGGCGATGGCTACACCTTC. Complete variable domain (other parts from reference TRBV7-3 and TRBJ1-2): GAGVSQTPSNKVTEKGKYVELRCDPISGHTALYWYRQSLGQGPEFLIYFQGTGAADDSGLPNDRFFAVRPEGSVSTLKIQRTERGDSAVYLCASSLLPGDGYTFGSGTRLTVV.

This clonotype appeared many times. CDR3 region: CASSQMGTKGLTDTQYF. The CDR3 DNA is TGTGCCAGCAGCCAAATGGGCACTAAGGGGCTCACAGATACGCAGTATTTT. The V and J genes are TRBV14 and TRBJ2-3, with TRBD1 as a possible D gene (5 bases). The ends were cut back, 2 bases at V and 2 bases at J, with 17 bases in the middle. The CDR3 is 17 amino acids. Germline V gene lookup returns CDR1 SGHDN and CDR2 FVKESK.

V is TRBV7-2 and J is TRBJ2-5, with TRBD2 identical over 8 bases. The V gene end was trimmed by 4 bases and the J gene end by 5 bases; junction bases not matched to a gene: 6. The CDR3 totals 14 residues. Germline assignment: CDR1 SGHTA and CDR2 FQGNSA. The CDR3 DNA follows: TGTGCCAGCAGCTCTTCCCCGGGAGGGGAGACCCAGTACTTC. Encoded protein: CASSSSPGGETQYF.

The genes are TRBV28 and TRBJ1-3, with TRBD1 as a possible D gene (6 bases). Germline lookup yields CDR1 MDHEN and CDR2 SYDVKM. The CDR3 length is 16 residues. Trimming left V 6 bases short and J 8 bases short, with 23 bases between. CDR3 sequence reads: CASSSSRTGLQDTIYF. In DNA, the CDR3 is TGTGCCAGCAGCTCTTCTCGTACAGGGCTCCAGGACACCATATATTTT.

This clonotype occurred a few times. The chain links TRBV5-1 to TRBJ2-3, with 8 bases that match TRBD2. After removal of 4 bases from V and 3 bases from J, the junction contained 10 bases not matched to a gene. The CDR3 has 16 amino acids. Germline CDR1 SGHRS, CDR2 YFSETQ. CDR3 residues: CASSHGDRGGTDTQYF. CDR3 DNA: TGCGCCAGCAGCCATGGTGACCGCGGGGGGACAGATACGCAGTATTTT. Full variable domain (outside the CDR3, taken from reference TRBV5-1 and TRBJ2-3): KAGVTQTPRYLIKTRGQQVTLSCSPISGHRSVSWYQQTPGQGLQFLFEYFSETQRNKGNFPGRFSGRQFSNSRSEMNVSTLELGDSALYLCASSHGDRGGTDTQYFGPGTRLTVL.

This clonotype turned up a few times. The chain joins TRBV10-3 to TRBJ1-5, with D perhaps TRBD1 (6 bases). The V end lost 3 bases, the J end lost 3 bases, and 9 bases lay between the germline ends. This CDR3 has 14 residues. The germline V gene has CDR1 ENHRY and CDR2 SYGVKD. The CDR3 here is CAISDPGANQPQHF. CDR3 nucleotides: TGTGCCATCAGTGACCCAGGGGCCAATCAGCCCCAGCATTTT.

The rearrangement joins TRBV9 to TRBJ1-5; no definite D call. With 7 bases removed from V and 0 bases from J, the gap between germline ends came to 14 bases. The CDR3 length is 15 residues. The germline CDR1 and CDR2 sequences are SGDLS and YYNGEE. The CDR3 reads CASSKEGNSNQPQHF. The CDR3 DNA follows: TGTGCCAGCTCTAAGGAGGGTAATAGCAATCAGCCCCAGCATTTT.

The chain joins TRBV12-3 or TRBV12-4 to TRBJ2-7; 9 positions match TRBD1. The CDR3 has 13 residues. V was clipped by 1 base and J by 6 bases; unmatched bases: 1. The CDR3 DNA sequence: TGTGCCAGCAGTTTAGTGACAGGGGGCGAGCAGTACTTC. Translation: CASSLVTGGEQYF.

The chain recombines TRBV20-1 with TRBJ2-5; D is ambiguous. CDR1 is DFQATT, CDR2 SNEGSKA, per germline (reference sequence). The V gene lost 6 bases and the J gene lost 3 bases, with 17 bases spanning the gap. CDR3 length: 14 residues. CDR3 nucleotide sequence: TGCAGTGCCGACCGTCTAACAGATAAAGAGACCCAGTACTTC. As protein: CSADRLTDKETQYF.

This clonotype was seen at least ten times. The V call is TRBV5-1, the J call TRBJ1-2; 7 positions match TRBD1. Germline V gene sequence: CDR1 SGHRS, CDR2 YFSETQ. Unmatched junction bases numbered 4, after V lost 5 bases and J lost 3 bases. This CDR3 is built from 13 residues. As DNA, the CDR3 is TGCGCCAGCAGACCAGACAGGGACTATGGCTACACCTTC. Translated, it gives CASRPDRDYGYTF.

This clonotype was counted between two and nine times. The chain links TRBV29-1 to TRBJ2-5; 11 positions match TRBD2. CDR1 and CDR2 (germline): SQVTM, ANQGSEA. With V trimmed by 1 base and J by 2 bases, 6 bases remained unmatched. This CDR3 contains 16 residues. This chain's CDR3 is CSVEGLAGGLQETQYF. CDR3 coding DNA: TGCAGCGTTGAAGGGCTAGCGGGGGGCTTACAAGAGACCCAGTACTTC.

This sequence joins TRBV18 and TRBJ2-7; 9 nucleotides agree with TRBD2. CDR1 and CDR2 (germline): KGHSH, LQKENI. This CDR3 is 18 amino acids long. With V trimmed by 8 bases and J by 9 bases, 26 bases remained unmatched. CDR3 region: CASLPTPGGRAFMTAQYF. CDR3 sequence (DNA): TGTGCCAGCCTACCAACCCCGGGCGGGAGGGCCTTTATGACCGCGCAGTACTTC.